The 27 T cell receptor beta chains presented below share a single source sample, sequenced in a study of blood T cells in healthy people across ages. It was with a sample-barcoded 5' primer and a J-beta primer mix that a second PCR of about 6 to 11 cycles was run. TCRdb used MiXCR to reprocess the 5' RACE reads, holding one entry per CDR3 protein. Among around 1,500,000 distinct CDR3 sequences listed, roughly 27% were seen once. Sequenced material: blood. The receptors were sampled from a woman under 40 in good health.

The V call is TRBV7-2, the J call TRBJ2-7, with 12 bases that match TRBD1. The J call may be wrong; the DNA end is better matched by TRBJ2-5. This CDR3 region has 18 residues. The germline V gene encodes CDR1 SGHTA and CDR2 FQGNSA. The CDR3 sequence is CASSPGVGQGASGETQYF. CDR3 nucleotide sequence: TGTGCCAGCAGCCCGGGGGTGGGACAGGGGGCTTCAGGAGAGACCCAGTACTTC.

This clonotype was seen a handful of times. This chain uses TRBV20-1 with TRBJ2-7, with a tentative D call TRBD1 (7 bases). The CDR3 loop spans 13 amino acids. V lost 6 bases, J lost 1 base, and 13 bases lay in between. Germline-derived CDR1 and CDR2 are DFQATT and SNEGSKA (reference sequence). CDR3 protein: CSAGQGGSYEQYF. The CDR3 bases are TGCAGTGCGGGCCAGGGGGGTTCCTACGAGCAGTACTTC.

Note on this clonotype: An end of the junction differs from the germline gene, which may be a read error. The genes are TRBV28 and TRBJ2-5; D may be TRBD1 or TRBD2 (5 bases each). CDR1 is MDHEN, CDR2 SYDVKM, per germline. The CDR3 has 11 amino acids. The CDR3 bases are TGTGCCAGCAGTAGTGGAGGACACCAGAACTTC. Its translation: CASSSGGHQNF.

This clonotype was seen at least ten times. CDR3 sequence (DNA): TGCAGTGCACAGCTTCAAGAGACCCAGTACTTC. This translates into CSAQLQETQYF. The J gene is TRBJ2-5, the V gene TRBV20-1; D not certain. Trimming cost V 6 bases and J 2 bases, with 7 bases left between them. The CDR3 runs to 11 residues. Germline values: CDR1 DFQATT, CDR2 SNEGSKA (reference sequence).

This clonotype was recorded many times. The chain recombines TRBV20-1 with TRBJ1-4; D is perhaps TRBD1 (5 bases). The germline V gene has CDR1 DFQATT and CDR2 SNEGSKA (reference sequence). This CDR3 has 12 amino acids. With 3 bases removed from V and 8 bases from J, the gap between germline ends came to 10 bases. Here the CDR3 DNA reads TGCAGTGCTAGGGGGCAGGAGGAAAAACTGTTTTTT. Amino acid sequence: CSARGQEEKLFF.

The CDR3 bases are TGTGCCAGCAGCGTGACAGGGCTTAGGGATGAGCAGTTCTTC. Protein product: CASSVTGLRDEQFF. The chain uses TRBV5-6 and TRBJ2-1; 7 nucleotides align to TRBD1. Germline lookup yields CDR1 SGHDT and CDR2 YYEEEE. V lost 4 bases, J lost 8 bases, and 9 bases stayed unmatched. The CDR3 runs to 14 residues.

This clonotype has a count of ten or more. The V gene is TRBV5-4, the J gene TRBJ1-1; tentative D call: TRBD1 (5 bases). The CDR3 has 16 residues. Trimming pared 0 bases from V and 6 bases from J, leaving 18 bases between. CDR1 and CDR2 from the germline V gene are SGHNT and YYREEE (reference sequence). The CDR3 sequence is CASSLEGSVLGAEAFF. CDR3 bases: TGTGCCAGCAGCTTGGAGGGGAGCGTACTGGGGGCTGAAGCTTTCTTT.

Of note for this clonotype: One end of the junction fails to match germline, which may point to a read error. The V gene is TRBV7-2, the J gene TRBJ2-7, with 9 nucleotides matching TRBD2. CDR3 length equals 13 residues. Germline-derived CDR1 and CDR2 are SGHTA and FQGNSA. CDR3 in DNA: TGTGCCAGCAGCCCGGGACTAGCCTACGAGCGGTACTTC. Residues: CASSPGLAYERYF.

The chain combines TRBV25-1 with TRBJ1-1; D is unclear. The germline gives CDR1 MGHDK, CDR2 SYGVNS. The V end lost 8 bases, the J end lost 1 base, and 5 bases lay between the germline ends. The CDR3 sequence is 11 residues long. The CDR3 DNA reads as TGTGCCAGCGGCGGGAACACTGAAGCTTTCTTT. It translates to CASGGNTEAFF. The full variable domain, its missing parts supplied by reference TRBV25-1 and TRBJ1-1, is EADIYQTPRYLVIGTGKKITLECSQTMGHDKMYWYQQDPGMELHLIHYSYGVNSTEKGDLSSESTVSRIRTEHFPLTLESARPSHTSQYLCASGGNTEAFFGQGTRLTVV.

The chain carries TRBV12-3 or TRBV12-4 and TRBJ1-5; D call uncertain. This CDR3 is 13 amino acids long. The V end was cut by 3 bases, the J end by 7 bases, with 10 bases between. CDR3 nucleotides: TGTGCCAGCAGTTTTACATTGGGGCAGCCCCAGCATTTT. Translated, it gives CASSFTLGQPQHF.

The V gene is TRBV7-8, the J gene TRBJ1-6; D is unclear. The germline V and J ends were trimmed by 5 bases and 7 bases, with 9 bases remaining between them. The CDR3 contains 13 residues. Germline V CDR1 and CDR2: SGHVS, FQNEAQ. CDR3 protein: CASSNAANSPLHF. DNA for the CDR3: TGTGCCAGCAGCAACGCGGCCAATTCACCCCTCCACTTT.

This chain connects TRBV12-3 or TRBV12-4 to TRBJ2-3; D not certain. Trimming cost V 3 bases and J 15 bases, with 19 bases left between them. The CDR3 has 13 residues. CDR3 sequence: CASSFMGTDMEYF. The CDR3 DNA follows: TGTGCCAGCAGTTTTATGGGCACAGATATGGAATATTTT.

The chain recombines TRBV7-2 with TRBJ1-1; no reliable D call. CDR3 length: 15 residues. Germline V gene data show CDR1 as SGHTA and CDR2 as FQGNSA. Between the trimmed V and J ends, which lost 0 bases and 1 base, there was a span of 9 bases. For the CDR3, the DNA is TGTGCCAGCAGCTTAGCGCCACTGAAGAACACTGAAGCTTTCTTT. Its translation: CASSLAPLKNTEAFF.

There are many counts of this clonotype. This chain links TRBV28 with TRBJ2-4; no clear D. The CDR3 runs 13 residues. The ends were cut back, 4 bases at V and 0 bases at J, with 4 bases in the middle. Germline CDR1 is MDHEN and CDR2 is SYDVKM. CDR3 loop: CASSYGAKNIQYF. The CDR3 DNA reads TGTGCCAGCAGTTACGGAGCCAAAAACATTCAGTACTTC.

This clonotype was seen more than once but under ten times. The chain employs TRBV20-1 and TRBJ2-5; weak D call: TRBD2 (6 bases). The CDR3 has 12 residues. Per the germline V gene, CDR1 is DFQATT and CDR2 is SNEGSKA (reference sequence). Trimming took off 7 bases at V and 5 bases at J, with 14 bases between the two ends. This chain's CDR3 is CSVSPEGETQYF. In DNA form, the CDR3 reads TGCAGTGTTAGTCCGGAGGGGGAGACCCAGTACTTC.

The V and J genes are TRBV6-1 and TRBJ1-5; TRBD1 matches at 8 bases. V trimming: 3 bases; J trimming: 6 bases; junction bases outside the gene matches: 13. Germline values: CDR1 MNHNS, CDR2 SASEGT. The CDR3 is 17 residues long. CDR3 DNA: TGTGCCAGCAGTGATCTGGTGACAGGGGTTCTGCGTCAGCCCCAGCATTTT. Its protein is CASSDLVTGVLRQPQHF.

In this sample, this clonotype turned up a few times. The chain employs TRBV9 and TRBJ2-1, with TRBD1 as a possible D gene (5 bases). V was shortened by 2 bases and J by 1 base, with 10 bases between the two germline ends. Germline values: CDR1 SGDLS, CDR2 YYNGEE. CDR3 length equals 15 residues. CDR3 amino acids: CASSVRGQSYNEQFF. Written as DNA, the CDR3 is TGTGCCAGCAGCGTTAGGGGCCAATCCTACAATGAGCAGTTCTTC.

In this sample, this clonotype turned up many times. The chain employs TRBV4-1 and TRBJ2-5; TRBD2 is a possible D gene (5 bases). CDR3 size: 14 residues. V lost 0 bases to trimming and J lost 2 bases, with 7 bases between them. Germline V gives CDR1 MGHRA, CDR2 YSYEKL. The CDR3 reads CASSQEWEQETQYF. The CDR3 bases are TGCGCCAGCAGCCAAGAGTGGGAGCAAGAGACCCAGTACTTC.

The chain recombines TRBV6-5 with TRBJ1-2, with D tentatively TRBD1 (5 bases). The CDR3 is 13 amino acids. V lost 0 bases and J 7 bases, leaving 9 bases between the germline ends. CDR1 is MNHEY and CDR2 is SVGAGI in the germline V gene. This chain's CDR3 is CASSYSSRAGYTF. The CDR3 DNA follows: TGTGCCAGCAGTTACTCCAGCAGGGCTGGCTACACCTTC.

The CDR3 here is CSANRQGSTDTQYF. Here the CDR3 DNA reads TGCAGCGCCAATAGACAGGGTAGCACAGATACGCAGTATTTT. The chain couples TRBV29-1 to TRBJ2-3; 7 positions match TRBD1. The CDR3 has 14 residues. After removal of 7 bases from V and 0 bases from J, the junction contained 7 bases not matched to a gene. Germline lookup yields CDR1 SQVTM and CDR2 ANQGSEA.

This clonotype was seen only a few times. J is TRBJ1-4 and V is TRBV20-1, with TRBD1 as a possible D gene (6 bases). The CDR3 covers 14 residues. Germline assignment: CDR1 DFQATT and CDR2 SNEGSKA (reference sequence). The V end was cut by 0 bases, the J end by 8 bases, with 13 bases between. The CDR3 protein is CSARDARGEEKLFF. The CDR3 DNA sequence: TGCAGTGCTAGAGATGCCAGGGGAGAGGAAAAACTGTTTTTT.

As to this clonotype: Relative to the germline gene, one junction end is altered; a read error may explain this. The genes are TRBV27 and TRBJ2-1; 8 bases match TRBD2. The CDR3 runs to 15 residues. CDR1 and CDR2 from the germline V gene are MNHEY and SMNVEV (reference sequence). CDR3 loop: CATSDYGGAYNEQFF. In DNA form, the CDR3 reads TGTGCCACCAGTGATTACGGGGGGGCCTACAATGAGCAGTTCTTC.

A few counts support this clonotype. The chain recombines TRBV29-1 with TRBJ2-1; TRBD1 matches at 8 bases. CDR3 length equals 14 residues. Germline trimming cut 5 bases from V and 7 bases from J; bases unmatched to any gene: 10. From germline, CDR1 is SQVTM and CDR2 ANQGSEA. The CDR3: CSVYGRQGPNEQFF. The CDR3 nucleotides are TGCAGCGTTTACGGGAGACAGGGGCCGAATGAGCAGTTCTTC.

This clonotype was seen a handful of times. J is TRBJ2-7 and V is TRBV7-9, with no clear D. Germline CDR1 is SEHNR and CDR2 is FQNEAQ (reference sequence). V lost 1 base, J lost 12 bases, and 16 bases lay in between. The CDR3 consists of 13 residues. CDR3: CASSLVASQGMYF. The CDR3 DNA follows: TGTGCCAGCAGCTTAGTAGCCTCACAAGGTATGTACTTC.

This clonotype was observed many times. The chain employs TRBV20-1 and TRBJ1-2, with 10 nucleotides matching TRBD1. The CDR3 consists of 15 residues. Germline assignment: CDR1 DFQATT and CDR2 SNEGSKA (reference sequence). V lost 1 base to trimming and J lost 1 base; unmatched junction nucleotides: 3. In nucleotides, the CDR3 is TGCAGTGCTAGAGCCCGGGACAGGGGTAACTATGGCTACACCTTC. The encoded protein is CSARARDRGNYGYTF.

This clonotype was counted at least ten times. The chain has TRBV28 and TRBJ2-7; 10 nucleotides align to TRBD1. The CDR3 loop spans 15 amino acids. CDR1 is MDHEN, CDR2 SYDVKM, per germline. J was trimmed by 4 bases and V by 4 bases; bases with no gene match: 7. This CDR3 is CASSSRDRGTYEQYF. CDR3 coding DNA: TGTGCCAGCAGTTCCCGGGACAGGGGTACATACGAGCAGTACTTC.

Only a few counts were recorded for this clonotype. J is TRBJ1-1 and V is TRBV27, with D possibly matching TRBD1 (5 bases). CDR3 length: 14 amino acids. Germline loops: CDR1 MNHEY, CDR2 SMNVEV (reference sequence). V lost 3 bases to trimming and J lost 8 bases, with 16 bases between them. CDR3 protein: CASSLADMGSEAFF. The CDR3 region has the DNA TGTGCCAGCAGTTTGGCGGACATGGGCTCGGAAGCTTTCTTT.